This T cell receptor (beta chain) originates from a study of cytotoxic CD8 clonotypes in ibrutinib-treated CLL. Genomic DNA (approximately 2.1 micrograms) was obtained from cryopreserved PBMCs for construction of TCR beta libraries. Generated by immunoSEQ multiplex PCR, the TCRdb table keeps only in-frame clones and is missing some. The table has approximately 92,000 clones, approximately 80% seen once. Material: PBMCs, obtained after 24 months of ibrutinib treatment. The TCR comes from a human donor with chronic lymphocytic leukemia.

For the CDR3, the DNA is TGTGCCAGCAGTTACGACAGCGCGAACACCGGGGAGCTGTTTTTT. Amino acid sequence: CASSYDSANTGELFF. The rearrangement uses TRBV6-6 and TRBJ2-2, with D maybe TRBD1 (5 bases). The CDR3 spans 15 residues. Germline V CDR1 and CDR2: MNHNY, SVGAGI (reference sequence). V was clipped by 2 bases and J by 0 bases, with 7 bases between them.